These 20 T cell receptor beta chains originate from one sample sequenced in a study of identical twins. TCRdb called the 5' RACE reads again in MiXCR, with one record for every CDR3 protein. Seen here are 690,000 or so distinct CDR3 sequences, roughly 8% observed once, and the top ten hold more than 0.75%. This sample also appeared in a second study, on yellow fever vaccine responses in identical twins.

Sequencing was done on a sample of PBMCs. The receptors were gathered from a woman aged 18-30 years in good health.

The rearrangement uses TRBV7-8 and TRBJ2-3, with D tentatively TRBD2 (6 bases). Trimming left V 5 bases short and J 2 bases short, with 17 bases between. This CDR3 is 16 amino acids long. From germline, CDR1 is SGHVS and CDR2 FQNEAQ. The DNA of the CDR3 is TGTGCCAGCAGCCCCCCGACTAGGGCAGCCACAGATACGCAGTATTTT. Translating it yields CASSPPTRAATDTQYF.

There are many counts of this clonotype. The J gene is TRBJ2-5, the V gene TRBV7-9; 8 positions agree with TRBD2. CDR3 length: 14 amino acids. Germline V gene lookup returns CDR1 SEHNR and CDR2 FQNEAQ (reference sequence). V gave up 6 bases and J gave up 5 bases; unmatched junction bases: 8. CDR3 bases: TGTGCCAGCAGAGTAGCGGGGAATGGGGAGACCCAGTACTTC. As protein: CASRVAGNGETQYF.

This clonotype was seen a handful of times. The V and J genes are TRBV29-1 and TRBJ2-1; a possible D gene is TRBD1 (5 bases). V lost 2 bases to trimming and J lost 2 bases, with 7 bases between them. The CDR3 loop spans 13 amino acids. Per germline, CDR1 SQVTM and CDR2 ANQGSEA. The CDR3 DNA reads as TGCAGCGTTGAAAGCAGGGCCTACAATGAGCAGTTCTTC. Translation gives CSVESRAYNEQFF.

The chain combines TRBV20-1 with TRBJ2-7; maybe TRBD1 (6 bases). The CDR3 totals 12 residues. The V gene's germline CDR1 is DFQATT and CDR2 SNEGSKA (reference sequence). V gave up 8 bases and J gave up 4 bases, with 15 bases separating them. This CDR3 is CSTKDRIYEQYF. The DNA of the CDR3 is TGCAGTACAAAGGACAGAATTTACGAGCAGTACTTC.

This chain uses TRBV28 with TRBJ2-5, with D hard to call. Trimming removed 5 bases at V and 2 bases at J, with 12 bases between. This CDR3 region has 14 residues. CDR1 and CDR2 (germline): MDHEN, SYDVKM. For the CDR3, the DNA is TGTGCCAGCAGTCCCCTCGCGGTACAAGAGACCCAGTACTTC. This codes for CASSPLAVQETQYF.

This clonotype was detected many times. This chain connects TRBV11-2 to TRBJ2-5, with unresolved D. This CDR3 comprises 15 residues. CDR1 and CDR2 (germline): SGHAT, FQNNGV. Between the trimmed V and J ends, which lost 1 base and 0 bases, there was a span of 9 bases. The CDR3: CASSLVTLYQETQYF. The CDR3 nucleotides read TGTGCCAGCAGCTTAGTGACACTATACCAAGAGACCCAGTACTTC. The full variable domain, rest sourced from reference TRBV11-2 and TRBJ2-5, is EAGVAQSPRYKIIEKRQSVAFWCNPISGHATLYWYQQILGQGPKLLIQFQNNGVVDDSQLPKDRFSAERLKGVDSTLKIQPAKLEDSAVYLCASSLVTLYQETQYFGPGTRLLVL.

The chain has TRBV4-3 and TRBJ2-7; 15 nucleotides agree with TRBD2. With 0 bases clipped from V and 2 bases from J, the junction kept 5 bases outside the gene matches. The V gene's germline CDR1 is LGHNA and CDR2 YSLEER. The CDR3 loop spans 18 amino acids. The CDR3 DNA is TGCGCCAGCAGCCAAGATTGGACTAGCGGGAGGGGAGCCTACGAGCAGTACTTC. Its protein product is CASSQDWTSGRGAYEQYF.

This clonotype appeared a few times. J is TRBJ1-1 and V is TRBV7-8; D uncertain. The ends were cut back, 5 bases at V and 5 bases at J, with 12 bases in the middle. The V gene's germline CDR1 is SGHVS and CDR2 FQNEAQ. The CDR3 length is 13 residues. CDR3 coding DNA: TGTGCCAGCAGCCTGGATCGTCGGACTGAAGCTTTCTTT. Translated: CASSLDRRTEAFF.

This clonotype was seen a handful of times. The chain is built from TRBV5-6 and TRBJ2-5, with 10 bases that match TRBD1. Germline V gene sequence: CDR1 SGHDT, CDR2 YYEEEE. The CDR3 has 15 residues. Trimming took 5 bases from V and 3 from J; bases not matched to a gene: 7. CDR3 nucleotide sequence: TGTGCCAGCAGGGGACAGGGGTGGACGGAAGAGACCCAGTACTTC. This codes for CASRGQGWTEETQYF.

This clonotype appeared once. This may be a read error: a much more frequent sequence differs by one nucleotide. This chain links TRBV12-3 or TRBV12-4 with TRBJ2-7, with D possibly matching TRBD1 (6 bases). The CDR3 extends over 15 amino acids. V was trimmed by 5 bases and J by 5 bases, leaving 19 bases between them. CDR3 loop: CASSLLGAGANEQYF. The CDR3 DNA sequence: TGTGCCAGCAGTCTACTTGGGGCAGGGGCGAACGAGCAGTACTTC.

The chain combines TRBV10-3 with TRBJ1-4; no clear D. Germline V lookup: CDR1 ENHRY, CDR2 SYGVKD. The CDR3 is 13 amino acids. V was cut by 10 bases and J by 8 bases, with 17 bases left in between. The CDR3 DNA is TGTGCCACCAACCCCAGGCAAAACGAAAAACTGTTTTTT. It encodes CATNPRQNEKLFF.

The CDR3 sequence is CASSPRTTSSTDTQYF. In nucleotides, the CDR3 is TGCGCCAGCAGCCCGAGGACTACGTCTAGCACAGATACGCAGTATTTT. The V call is TRBV5-1, the J call TRBJ2-3; TRBD2 might be the D (6 bases). The CDR3 is 16 residues long. Germline loops: CDR1 SGHRS, CDR2 YFSETQ. The V gene lost 4 bases and the J gene lost 0 bases, with 15 bases spanning the gap.

V and J are TRBV20-1 and TRBJ2-3; no firm D call. The V end lost 0 bases, the J end lost 0 bases, and 19 bases lay between the germline ends. Germline assignment: CDR1 DFQATT and CDR2 SNEGSKA (reference sequence). This CDR3 comprises 18 residues. Here the CDR3 DNA reads TGCAGTGCTAGAGAGACCCCGTTGGCGCGGAATAGCACAGATACGCAGTATTTT. It codes for CSARETPLARNSTDTQYF.

In its sample, this clonotype was seen many times. The V and J genes are TRBV5-1 and TRBJ1-6, with D maybe TRBD1 (5 bases). Germline assignment: CDR1 SGHRS and CDR2 YFSETQ. The CDR3 totals 17 residues. Trimming removed 3 bases at V and 9 bases at J, with 22 bases between. The CDR3 DNA is TGCGCCAGCAGCTCAGCCTTAGGGACCGGGTACGGTTCACCCCTCCACTTT. Its protein product is CASSSALGTGYGSPLHF.

This clonotype was observed a single time. The V and J genes are TRBV2 and TRBJ1-5, with 10 bases lining up with TRBD1. CDR1 SNHLY and CDR2 FYNNEI come from the germline V gene. The length of the CDR3 is 17 residues. CDR3 region: CTISPGTGAESNQPQHF. CDR3 bases: TGTACCATCAGCCCCGGGACAGGGGCCGAAAGCAATCAGCCCCAGCATTTT.

About this clonotype itself: A much bigger clone sits one base away, suggesting this may be a read error. V gene TRBV7-9 combines with J gene TRBJ2-1, with a tentative D call TRBD1 (6 bases). This CDR3 comprises 14 residues. Looked up from germline, CDR1 is SEHNR and CDR2 is FQNEAQ (reference sequence). V was cut by 1 base and J by 7 bases, with 11 bases left in between. The CDR3 spells CASSLVPGENEQFF. The CDR3, as DNA: TGTGCCAGCAGCTTAGTCCCAGGGGAGAATGAGCAGTTCTTC.

This clonotype turned up a few times. The V gene is TRBV4-3, the J gene TRBJ2-7; 12 bases fit TRBD2. Germline assignment: CDR1 LGHNA and CDR2 YSLEER. The V and J ends lost 1 base and 4 bases, in that order; junction bases with no gene match: 5. The CDR3 consists of 16 residues. CDR3 sequence: CASSQAPTSGSYEQYF. CDR3 in DNA: TGCGCCAGCAGCCAAGCCCCGACTAGCGGGAGTTACGAGCAGTACTTC.

This chain uses TRBV9 with TRBJ2-1; the D gene is possibly TRBD1 (5 bases). The germline gives CDR1 SGDLS, CDR2 YYNGEE. This CDR3 is 16 amino acids long. Trimming took off 3 bases at V and 1 base at J, with 14 bases between the two ends. The chain's CDR3 is CASSGTSKASYNEQFF. The CDR3 DNA follows: TGTGCCAGCAGCGGGACAAGTAAAGCGTCCTACAATGAGCAGTTCTTC.

In its sample, this clonotype was seen a few times. V gene TRBV6-4 combines with J gene TRBJ1-6, with 9 bases that match TRBD1. V shed 5 bases and J 1 base; nucleotides not matched to a gene: 12. In germline, CDR1 is MRHNA, CDR2 SNTAGT. The length of the CDR3 is 19 residues. The CDR3 sequence is CASSRQGGQGGSYNSPLHF. CDR3 coding DNA: TGTGCCAGCAGTCGACAAGGGGGACAGGGTGGGTCCTATAATTCACCCCTCCACTTT.

This clonotype was seen many times. This chain uses TRBV4-2 with TRBJ1-2; TRBD1 might be the D (6 bases). V was clipped by 4 bases and J by 6 bases, with 15 bases between them. The CDR3 consists of 14 residues. Germline V gene lookup returns CDR1 LGHNA and CDR2 YNFKEQ. CDR3 loop: CASSLYGGRDGYTF. CDR3 sequence (DNA): TGTGCCAGCAGCCTGTATGGGGGCCGGGATGGCTACACCTTC.